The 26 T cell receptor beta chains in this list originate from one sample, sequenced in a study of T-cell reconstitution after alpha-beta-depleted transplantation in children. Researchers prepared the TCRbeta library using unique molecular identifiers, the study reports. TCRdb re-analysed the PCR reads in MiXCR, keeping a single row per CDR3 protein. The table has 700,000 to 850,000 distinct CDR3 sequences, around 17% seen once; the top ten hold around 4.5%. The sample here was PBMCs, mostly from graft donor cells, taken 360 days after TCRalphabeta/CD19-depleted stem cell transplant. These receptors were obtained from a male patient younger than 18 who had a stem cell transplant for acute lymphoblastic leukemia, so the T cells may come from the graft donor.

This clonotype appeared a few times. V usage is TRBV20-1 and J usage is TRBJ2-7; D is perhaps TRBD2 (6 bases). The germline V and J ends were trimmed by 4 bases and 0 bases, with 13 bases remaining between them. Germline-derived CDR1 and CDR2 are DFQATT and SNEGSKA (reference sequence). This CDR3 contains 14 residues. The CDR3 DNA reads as TGCAGTGCTATGTCCCGGAGGGCCTCCTACGAGCAGTACTTC. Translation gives CSAMSRRASYEQYF.

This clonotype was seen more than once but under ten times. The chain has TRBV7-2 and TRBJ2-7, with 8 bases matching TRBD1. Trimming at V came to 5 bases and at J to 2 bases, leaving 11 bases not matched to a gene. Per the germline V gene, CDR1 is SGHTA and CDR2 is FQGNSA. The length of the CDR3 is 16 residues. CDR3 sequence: CASSRDRTLSPYEQYF. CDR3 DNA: TGTGCCAGCAGCCGGGACAGGACCCTCTCCCCCTACGAGCAGTACTTC.

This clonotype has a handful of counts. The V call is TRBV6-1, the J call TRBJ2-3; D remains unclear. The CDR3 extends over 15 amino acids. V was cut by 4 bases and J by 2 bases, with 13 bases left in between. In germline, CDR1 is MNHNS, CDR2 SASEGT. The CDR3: CASSGTAKFTDTQYF. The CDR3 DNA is TGTGCCAGCAGTGGGACCGCGAAGTTCACAGATACGCAGTATTTT.

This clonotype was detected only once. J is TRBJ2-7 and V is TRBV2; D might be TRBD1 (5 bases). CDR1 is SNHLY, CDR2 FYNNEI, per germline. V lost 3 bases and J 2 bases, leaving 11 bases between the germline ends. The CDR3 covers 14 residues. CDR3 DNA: TGTGCCAGCAGTGAGCGACAGATCACCTACGAGCAGTACTTC. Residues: CASSERQITYEQYF.

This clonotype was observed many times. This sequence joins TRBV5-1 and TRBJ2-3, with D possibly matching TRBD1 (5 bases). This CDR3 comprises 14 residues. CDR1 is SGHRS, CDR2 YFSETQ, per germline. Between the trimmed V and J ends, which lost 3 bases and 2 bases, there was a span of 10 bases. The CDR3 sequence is CASSYGAYTDTQYF. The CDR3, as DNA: TGCGCCAGCAGCTATGGGGCCTACACAGATACGCAGTATTTT.

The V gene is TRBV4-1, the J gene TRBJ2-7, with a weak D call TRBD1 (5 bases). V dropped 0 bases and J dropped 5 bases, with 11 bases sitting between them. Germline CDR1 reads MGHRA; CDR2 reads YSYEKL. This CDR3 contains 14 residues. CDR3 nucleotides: TGCGCCAGCAGCCAAGATGTATTAGGGGACGAGCAGTACTTC. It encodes CASSQDVLGDEQYF.

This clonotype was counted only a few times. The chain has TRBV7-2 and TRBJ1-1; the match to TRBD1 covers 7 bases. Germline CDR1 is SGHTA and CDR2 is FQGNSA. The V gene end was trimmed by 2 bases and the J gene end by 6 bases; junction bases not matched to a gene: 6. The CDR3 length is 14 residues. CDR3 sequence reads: CASSLITGDPEAFF. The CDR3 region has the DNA TGTGCCAGCAGCTTAATTACAGGGGATCCTGAAGCTTTCTTT.

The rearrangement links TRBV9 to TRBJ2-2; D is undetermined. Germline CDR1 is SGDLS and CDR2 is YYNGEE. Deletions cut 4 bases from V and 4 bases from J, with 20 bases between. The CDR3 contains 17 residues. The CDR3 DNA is TGTGCCAGCAGCCTCGACCCTTCCCAACGGCCCACCGGGGAGCTGTTTTTT. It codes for CASSLDPSQRPTGELFF.

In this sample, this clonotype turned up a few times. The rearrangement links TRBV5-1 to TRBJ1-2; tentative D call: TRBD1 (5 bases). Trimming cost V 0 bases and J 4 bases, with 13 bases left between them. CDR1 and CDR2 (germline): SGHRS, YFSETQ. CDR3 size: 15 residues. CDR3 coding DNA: TGCGCCAGCAGCTTGGCGGGTGAACAGGCCTATGGCTACACCTTC. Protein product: CASSLAGEQAYGYTF.

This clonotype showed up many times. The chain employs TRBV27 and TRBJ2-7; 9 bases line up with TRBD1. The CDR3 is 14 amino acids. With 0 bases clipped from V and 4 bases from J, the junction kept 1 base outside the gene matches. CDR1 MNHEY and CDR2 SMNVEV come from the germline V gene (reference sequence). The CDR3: CASSLSTGGYEQYF. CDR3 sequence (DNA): TGTGCCAGCAGTTTATCGACAGGGGGGTACGAGCAGTACTTC.

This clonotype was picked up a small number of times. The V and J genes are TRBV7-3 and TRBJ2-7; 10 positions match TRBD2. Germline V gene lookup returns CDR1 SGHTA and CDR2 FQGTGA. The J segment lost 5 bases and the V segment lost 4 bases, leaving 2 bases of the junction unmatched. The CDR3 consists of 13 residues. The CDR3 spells CASSYGLADEQYF. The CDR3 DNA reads TGTGCCAGCAGCTACGGACTAGCGGACGAGCAGTACTTC.

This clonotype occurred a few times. The CDR3 DNA reads TGTGCCACCAGCAGACAGGGACTAGCGGGACGAGAGTACAATGAGCAGTTCTTC. It specifies CATSRQGLAGREYNEQFF. The rearrangement links TRBV15 to TRBJ2-1; 13 bases align to TRBD2. The germline V gene has CDR1 LNHNV and CDR2 YYDKDF (reference sequence). CDR3 length equals 18 residues. Trimming took 2 bases from V and 4 from J; bases not matched to a gene: 8.

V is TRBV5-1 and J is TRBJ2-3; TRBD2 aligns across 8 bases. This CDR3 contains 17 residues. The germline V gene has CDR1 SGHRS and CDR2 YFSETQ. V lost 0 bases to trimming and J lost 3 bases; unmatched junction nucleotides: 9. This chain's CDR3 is CASSLGPAGVLTDTQYF. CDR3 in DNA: TGCGCCAGCAGCTTGGGCCCAGCGGGAGTTCTGACAGATACGCAGTATTTT.

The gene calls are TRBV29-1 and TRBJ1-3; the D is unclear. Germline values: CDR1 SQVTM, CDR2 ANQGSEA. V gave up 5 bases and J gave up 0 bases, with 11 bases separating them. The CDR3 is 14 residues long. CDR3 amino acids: CSVLAESSGNTIYF. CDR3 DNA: TGCAGCGTTTTAGCAGAGAGCTCTGGAAACACCATATATTTT.

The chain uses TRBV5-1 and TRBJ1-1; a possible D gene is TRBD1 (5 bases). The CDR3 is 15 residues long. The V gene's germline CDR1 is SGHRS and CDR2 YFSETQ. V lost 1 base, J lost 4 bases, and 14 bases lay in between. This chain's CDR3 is CASSLTPPGGTEAFF. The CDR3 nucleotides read TGCGCCAGCAGCTTGACCCCCCCGGGGGGCACTGAAGCTTTCTTT.

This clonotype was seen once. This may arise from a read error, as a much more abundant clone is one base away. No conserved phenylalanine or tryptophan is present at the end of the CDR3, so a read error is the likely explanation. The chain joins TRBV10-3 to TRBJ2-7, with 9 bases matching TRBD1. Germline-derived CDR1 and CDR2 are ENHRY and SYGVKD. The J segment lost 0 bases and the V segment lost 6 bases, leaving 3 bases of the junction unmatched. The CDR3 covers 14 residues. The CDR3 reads CAISPGQGSYEQYY. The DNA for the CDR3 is TGTGCCATCAGCCCGGGACAGGGCTCCTACGAGCAGTACTAC.

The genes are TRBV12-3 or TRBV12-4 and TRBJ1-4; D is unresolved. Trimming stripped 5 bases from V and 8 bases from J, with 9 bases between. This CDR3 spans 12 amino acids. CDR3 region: CASSGIGEKLFF. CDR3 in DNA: TGTGCCAGCAGTGGAATTGGGGAAAAACTGTTTTTT.

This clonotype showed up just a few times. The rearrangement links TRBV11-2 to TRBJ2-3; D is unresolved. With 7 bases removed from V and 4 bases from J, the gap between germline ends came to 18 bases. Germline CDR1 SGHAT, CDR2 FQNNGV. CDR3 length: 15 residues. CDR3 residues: CASTPLMGTSDTQYF. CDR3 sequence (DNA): TGTGCCAGCACCCCCTTAATGGGAACGTCAGATACGCAGTATTTT.

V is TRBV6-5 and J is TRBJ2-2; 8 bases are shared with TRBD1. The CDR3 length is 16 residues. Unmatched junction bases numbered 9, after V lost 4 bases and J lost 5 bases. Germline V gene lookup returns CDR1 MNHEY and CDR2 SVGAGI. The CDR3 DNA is TGTGCCAGCAGTTGGACAGGGCCCTTGAGGACCGGGGAGCTGTTTTTT. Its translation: CASSWTGPLRTGELFF.

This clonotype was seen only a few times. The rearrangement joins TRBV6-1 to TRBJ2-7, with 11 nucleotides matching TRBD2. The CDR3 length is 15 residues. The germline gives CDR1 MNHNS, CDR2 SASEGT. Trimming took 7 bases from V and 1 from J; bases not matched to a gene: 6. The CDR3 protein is CASNRGLADSYEQYF. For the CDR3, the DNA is TGTGCCAGCAACCGGGGACTAGCGGATTCCTACGAGCAGTACTTC.

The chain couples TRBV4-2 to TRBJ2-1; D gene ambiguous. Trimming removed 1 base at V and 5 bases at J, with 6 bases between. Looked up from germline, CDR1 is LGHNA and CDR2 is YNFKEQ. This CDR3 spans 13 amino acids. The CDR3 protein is CASSQGTHNEQFF. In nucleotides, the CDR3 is TGTGCCAGCAGCCAAGGGACCCACAATGAGCAGTTCTTC.

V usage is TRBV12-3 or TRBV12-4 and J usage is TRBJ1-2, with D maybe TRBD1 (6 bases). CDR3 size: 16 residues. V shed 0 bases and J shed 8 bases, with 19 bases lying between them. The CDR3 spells CASSLALFRGAEGYTF. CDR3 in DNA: TGTGCCAGCAGTTTAGCGCTTTTCCGGGGGGCGGAGGGCTACACCTTC.

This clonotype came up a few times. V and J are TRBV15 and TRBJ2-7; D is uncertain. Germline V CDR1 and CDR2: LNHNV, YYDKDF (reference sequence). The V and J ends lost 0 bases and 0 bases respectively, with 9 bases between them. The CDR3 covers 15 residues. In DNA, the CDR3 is TGTGCCACCAGCAGAGATCTTGGCAACTCCTACGAGCAGTACTTC. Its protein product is CATSRDLGNSYEQYF.

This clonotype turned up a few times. Here the CDR3 reads CASSQGQRESSYNEQFF. The CDR3 region has the DNA TGCGCCAGCAGCCAAGGGCAGCGGGAGAGCTCCTACAATGAGCAGTTCTTC. V usage is TRBV5-1 and J usage is TRBJ2-1; the match to TRBD2 covers 8 bases. Germline-derived CDR1 and CDR2 are SGHRS and YFSETQ. Germline trimming cut 4 bases from V and 0 bases from J; bases unmatched to any gene: 9. The CDR3 length is 17 residues.

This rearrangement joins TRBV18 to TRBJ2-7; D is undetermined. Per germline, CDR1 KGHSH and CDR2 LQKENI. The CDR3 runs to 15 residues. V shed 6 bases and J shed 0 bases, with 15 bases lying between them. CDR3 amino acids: CASSPELDSSYEQYF. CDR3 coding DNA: TGTGCCAGCTCCCCTGAACTCGATAGCTCCTACGAGCAGTACTTC.

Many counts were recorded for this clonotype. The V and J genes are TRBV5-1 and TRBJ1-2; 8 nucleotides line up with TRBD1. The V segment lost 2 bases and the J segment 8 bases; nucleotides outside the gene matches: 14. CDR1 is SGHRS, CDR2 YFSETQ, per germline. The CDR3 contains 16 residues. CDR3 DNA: TGCGCCAGCAGCTTAGGACAGGGCCAGAGCCCAAACGGCTACACCTTC. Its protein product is CASSLGQGQSPNGYTF.